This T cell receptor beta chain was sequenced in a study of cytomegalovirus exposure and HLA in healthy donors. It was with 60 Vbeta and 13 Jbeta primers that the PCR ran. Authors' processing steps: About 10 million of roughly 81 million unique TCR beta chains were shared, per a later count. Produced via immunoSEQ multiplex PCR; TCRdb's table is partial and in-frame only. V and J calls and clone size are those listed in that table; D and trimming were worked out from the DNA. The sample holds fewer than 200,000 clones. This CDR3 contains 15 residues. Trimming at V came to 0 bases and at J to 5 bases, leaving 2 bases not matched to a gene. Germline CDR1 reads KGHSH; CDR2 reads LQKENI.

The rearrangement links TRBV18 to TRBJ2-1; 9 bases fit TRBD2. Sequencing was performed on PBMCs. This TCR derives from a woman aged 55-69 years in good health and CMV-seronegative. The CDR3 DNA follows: TGTGCCAGCTCACCACCGGCTAGCGGGAACAATGAGCAGTTCTTC. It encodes CASSPPASGNNEQFF.